This T cell receptor beta chain was obtained from a study of blood T cell repertoires in COVID-19. Across the study: PBMCs, B-cell-depleted T cells, or T cells were the source of the cDNA or gDNA that made up the material.

Original data processing: Amplified reference gene primers provided the basis for estimating nucleated cell counts. TCRdb's table, derived via immunoSEQ multiplex PCR, lists solely in-frame clones and lacks some. That table supplies the V and J calls and clone size; D and trimming were determined from the DNA. The sample carries about 150,000 clones, more than 75% recorded once. The specimen was peripheral blood. The clonotype was recovered from a man in his sixties with active or convalescent COVID-19.

This chain's CDR3 is CASSSSTDTQYF. The CDR3 bases are TGTGCCAGCAGCTCTAGCACAGATACGCAGTATTTT. The chain is built from TRBV5-4 and TRBJ2-3; D gene ambiguous. Trimming cost V 3 bases and J 0 bases, with 2 bases left between them. This CDR3 region has 12 residues. CDR1 is SGHNT and CDR2 is YYREEE in the germline V gene (reference sequence).